This T cell receptor beta chain was recovered during a study of blood T cell repertoires in COVID-19. Study as a whole: Spain, Italy and the United States supplied samples that represented acute and convalescent COVID-19. T cells, B-cell-depleted T cells, or PBMCs provided the cDNA or gDNA that served as material.

Study processing details: The authors estimated nucleated cell counts from reference gene primer amplification. The data were produced by immunoSEQ multiplex PCR, yet TCRdb's version contains in-frame clones alone and is incomplete. The V and J calls and clone size are taken from that table; D and trimming were inferred from the DNA. The data show about 200,000 clones, with around 83% seen just once and around 9.5% held by the top ten. CDR1 and CDR2 (germline): MNHNY, SVGAGI (reference sequence). The CDR3 runs to 15 residues. V was pared by 5 bases and J by 0 bases, with 11 bases between. The specimen sequenced was peripheral blood. The sequence came from a man aged 45-60 years with active or convalescent COVID-19. The rearrangement joins TRBV6-6 to TRBJ1-3; perhaps TRBD1 as D (5 bases). The CDR3 region has the DNA TGTGCCAGCAGTGTCGGGGGAACCTCTGGAAACACCATATATTTT. It specifies CASSVGGTSGNTIYF.